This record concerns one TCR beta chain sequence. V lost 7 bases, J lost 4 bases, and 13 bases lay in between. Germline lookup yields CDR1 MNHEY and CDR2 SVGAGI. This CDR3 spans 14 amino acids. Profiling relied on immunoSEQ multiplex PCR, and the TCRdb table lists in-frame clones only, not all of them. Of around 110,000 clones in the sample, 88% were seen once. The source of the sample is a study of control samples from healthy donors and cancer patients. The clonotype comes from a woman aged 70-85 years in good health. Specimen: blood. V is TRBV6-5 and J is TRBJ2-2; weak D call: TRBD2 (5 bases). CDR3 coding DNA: TGTGCCAGCACCGAACGGGGAAGCACCGGGGAGCTGTTTTTT. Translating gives CASTERGSTGELFF.